These T cell receptor beta chains were read from a single sample in a study of T cells after yellow fever vaccination. TCRdb reprocessed the 5' RACE reads via MiXCR and lists one record per CDR3 protein. The data contain just under 600,000 distinct CDR3 sequences, less than 15% of them singletons. The specimen comprised PBMCs, sampled on the day of the yellow fever booster vaccination. These receptors all stem from a young man who received the YFV17D yellow fever vaccine. The CDR3 runs from the conserved cysteine through the conserved F or W. Each record gives: CDR3 length, V gene, D gene, clone size, J gene, CDR3 DNA, CDR3 protein. The D gene is left open where the match is weak. Clone size is shown for a subset of rows, as once, few, many or a class of expanded clone.

>17|TRBV5-6|TRBD1|-|TRBJ2-2
TGTGCCAGCAGCTTGGCCGCAGGGGGTGTCCTCACCGGGGAGCTGTTTTTT
CASSLAAGGVLTGELFF
>15|TRBV7-6|-|-|TRBJ2-7
TGTGCCAGCAGCGTACGGGCAGTAGAAAACTACGAGCAGTACTTC
CASSVRAVENYEQYF
>16|TRBV5-6|-|-|TRBJ2-3
TGTGCCAGCAGCACGTTCGGGTCTACGGGAATTGGTACGCAGTATTTT
CASSTFGSTGIGTQYF
>17|TRBV27|TRBD1|few|TRBJ2-1
TGTGCCAGCAGTTTAGGGGGGCAGGGGGCTCTTTACAATGAGCAGTTCTTC
CASSLGGQGALYNEQFF
>16|TRBV28|-|few|TRBJ2-7
TGTGCCAGCTACACGGTGGGGAGGACGAGCTCCTACGAGCAGTACTTC
CASYTVGRTSSYEQYF
>15|TRBV6-5|TRBD1|few|TRBJ1-2
TGTGCCAGCAGTAACCCTACAGGGACAGGCAATGGCTACACCTTC
CASSNPTGTGNGYTF
>15|TRBV23-1|-|many|TRBJ2-1
TGCGCCAGCAGTCACCCTTACTCCAGGGACCATGAGCAGTTCTTC
CASSHPYSRDHEQFF
>16|TRBV20-1|TRBD2|-|TRBJ2-1
TGCAGTGCTATAACGGCTAGCGGGAGCTCCTACAATGAGCAGTTCTTC
CSAITASGSSYNEQFF
>14|TRBV28|-|few|TRBJ1-4
TGTGCCAGCAGTTTAGGACCGATGGGTGAAAAACTGTTTTTT
CASSLGPMGEKLFF
>16|TRBV6-2/TRBV6-3|TRBD2|-|TRBJ2-1
TGTGCCAGCAGAAAAGGACTAGATGGTTTGTACAATGAGCAGTTCTTC
CASRKGLDGLYNEQFF
>15|TRBV29-1|-|few|TRBJ2-6
TGCAGCGTCAAGGTAGGGGTTGCTGGGGCCAACGTCCTGACTTTC
CSVKVGVAGANVLTF
>14|TRBV7-2|-|few|TRBJ1-2
TGTGCCAGCAGCCACGGTGCAGGGGACTATGGCTACACCTTC
CASSHGAGDYGYTF
>11|TRBV5-5|-|few|TRBJ2-1
TGTGCCAGCAGCGCCAGGGATGAGCAGTTCTTC
CASSARDEQFF
>16|TRBV10-3|TRBD2|-|TRBJ2-1
TGTGCCACGCAAGGCCCGGGACTAGCGGGAGGAAGTGAGCAGTTCTTC
CATQGPGLAGGSEQFF
>13|TRBV30|-|-|TRBJ1-6
TGTGCCTGGAACCCGGATGTGGGGTCACCCCTCCACTTT
CAWNPDVGSPLHF
>15|TRBV7-9|-|many|TRBJ1-1
TGTGCCAGCAGCTTTGGACAGCACGTTAACACTGAAGCTTTCTTT
CASSFGQHVNTEAFF
>16|TRBV4-1|TRBD1|-|TRBJ2-7
TGCGCCAGCAGCCAAGATATCGGGACAGGGGACTACGAGCAGTACTTC
CASSQDIGTGDYEQYF
>16|TRBV7-3|-|-|TRBJ1-5
TGTGCCAGCAGCTTATTAGCCTCAGAGAAGAATCAGCCCCAGCATTTT
CASSLLASEKNQPQHF
>13|TRBV29-1|-|many|TRBJ2-1
TGCAGCGTTGTGGGACAATGGGTTGATGAGCAGTTCTTC
CSVVGQWVDEQFF